The 23 T cell receptor beta chains below come from one sample, sequenced in a study of T cells in Graves' hyperthyroidism and ophthalmopathy (dated by TCRdb to between 2018 and 2020). The method behind the library was multiplex PCR. The instrument given in TCRdb is Illumina HiSeq 2000. TCR beta CDR3 regions were amplified from RNA transcripts. A first-round RT-PCR of the TCR CDR3 used the HTBI primer set with the Qiagen OneStep RT-PCR kit. TCRdb's own reprocessing of the public reads used fastp at Q25 and MiXCR and kept productive beta chains. One record per CDR3 amino acid sequence lists the most common genes and DNA. This sample lists approximately 710,000 distinct CDR3 sequences; around 15% were detected once. The top ten clonotypes cover roughly 15% of the sample. Sequencing was performed on blood. These receptors came from a man in his forties or fifties with Graves' hyperthyroidism.

The V gene is TRBV14, the J gene TRBJ1-4, with unresolved D. The germline V gene has CDR1 SGHDN and CDR2 FVKESK. This CDR3 spans 14 amino acids. Trimming took off 4 bases at V and 3 bases at J, with 9 bases between the two ends. This CDR3 is CASSREQPNEKLFF. In DNA, the CDR3 is TGTGCCAGCAGCCGGGAACAGCCTAATGAAAAACTGTTTTTT. The full variable domain, its missing parts supplied by reference TRBV14 and TRBJ1-4, is EAGVTQFPSHSVIEKGQTVTLRCDPISGHDNLYWYRRVMGKEIKFLLHFVKESKQDESGMPNNRFLAERTGGTYSTLKVQPAELEDSGVYFCASSREQPNEKLFFGSGTQLSVL.

A few counts support this clonotype. The V gene is TRBV29-1, the J gene TRBJ1-2, with D perhaps TRBD1 (6 bases). The V gene's germline CDR1 is SQVTM and CDR2 ANQGSEA. Trimming left V 7 bases short and J 4 bases short, with 19 bases between. The CDR3 totals 14 residues. CDR3 amino acids: CSDWAGGAGYGYTF. The CDR3 region has the DNA TGCAGCGACTGGGCCGGGGGGGCGGGCTATGGCTACACCTTC.

This clonotype was counted only a few times. The V call is TRBV6-6, the J call TRBJ2-2; the match to TRBD2 covers 7 bases. The J segment lost 2 bases and the V segment lost 2 bases, leaving 5 bases of the junction unmatched. Germline V CDR1 and CDR2: MNHNY, SVGAGI (reference sequence). The CDR3 has 16 amino acids. CDR3 sequence (DNA): TGTGCCAGCAGTTACGGGCGGGGGAGAAACACCGGGGAGCTGTTTTTT. As protein: CASSYGRGRNTGELFF.

The V call is TRBV2, the J call TRBJ2-2; 13 bases align to TRBD2. Germline loops: CDR1 SNHLY, CDR2 FYNNEI. V gave up 7 bases and J gave up 7 bases; unmatched junction bases: 12. The CDR3 consists of 17 residues. CDR3 in DNA: TGTGCCAGCAACCTGGGGGGACTAGCGGGAATCATCGGGGAGCTGTTTTTT. Translating gives CASNLGGLAGIIGELFF.

This chain links TRBV4-1 with TRBJ2-7; possible D gene TRBD1, 5 bases. The V and J ends lost 4 bases and 0 bases respectively, with 19 bases between them. CDR3 length: 17 amino acids. The germline gives CDR1 MGHRA, CDR2 YSYEKL. Here the CDR3 reads CASSRYAVRDSSYEQYF. In DNA form, the CDR3 reads TGCGCCAGCAGCCGATATGCGGTCCGCGACAGCTCCTACGAGCAGTACTTC.

Many counts were recorded for this clonotype. J is TRBJ1-2 and V is TRBV5-1; the D gene is possibly TRBD1 (5 bases). The CDR3 length is 14 residues. V lost 4 bases to trimming and J lost 6 bases, with 16 bases between them. The V gene's germline CDR1 is SGHRS and CDR2 YFSETQ. The CDR3 region is CASSSGSGSNGYTF. The CDR3 nucleotides read TGCGCCAGCAGCAGCGGATCAGGGAGTAATGGCTACACCTTC. The entire variable domain, with the rest obtained from reference TRBV5-1 and TRBJ1-2, is as follows: KAGVTQTPRYLIKTRGQQVTLSCSPISGHRSVSWYQQTPGQGLQFLFEYFSETQRNKGNFPGRFSGRQFSNSRSEMNVSTLELGDSALYLCASSSGSGSNGYTFGSGTRLTVV.

This clonotype was counted at least ten times. This chain joins TRBV20-1 and TRBJ2-7; unclear D gene. The CDR3 has 11 residues. The germline V gene encodes CDR1 DFQATT and CDR2 SNEGSKA (reference sequence). Trimming took off 4 bases at V and 3 bases at J, with 7 bases between the two ends. In DNA, the CDR3 is TGCAGTGCTAAGGACGGCTACGAGCAGTACTTC. Its translation: CSAKDGYEQYF.

There are a few counts of this clonotype. The chain links TRBV5-1 to TRBJ2-5, with 9 bases identical to TRBD1. In germline, CDR1 is SGHRS, CDR2 YFSETQ. The CDR3 has 18 amino acids. J lost 3 bases, V lost 2 bases, and 14 bases had no gene match. The CDR3 nucleotides read TGCGCCAGCAGCTTCGAACAGGGGGCTTTGGTCGGAAAAGAGACCCAGTACTTC. It yields the protein CASSFEQGALVGKETQYF.

In DNA form, the CDR3 reads TGTGCCATCAGTGAGGAGGGACAGGGGGCAAGTGGAGAGACCCAGTACTTC. Protein product: CAISEEGQGASGETQYF. V and J are TRBV10-3 and TRBJ2-5; 12 nucleotides align to TRBD1. The length of the CDR3 is 17 residues. Germline loops: CDR1 ENHRY, CDR2 SYGVKD. Losses at the gene ends were 2 bases for V and 4 bases for J; bases not matched to a gene: 8.

Many counts were recorded for this clonotype. The chain recombines TRBV3-1 with TRBJ1-2; the match to TRBD1 covers 10 bases. CDR1 and CDR2 (germline): LGHDT, YNNKEL (reference sequence). The CDR3 totals 15 residues. The V and J ends lost 7 bases and 1 base, in that order; junction bases with no gene match: 6. Here the CDR3 reads CASTPTGGYNYGYTF. CDR3 in DNA: TGTGCCAGCACCCCGACAGGGGGCTATAACTATGGCTACACCTTC.

This clonotype has at least ten counts. The rearrangement links TRBV27 to TRBJ1-2; D is perhaps TRBD1 (5 bases). The CDR3 runs to 15 residues. Trimming left V 4 bases short and J 4 bases short, with 16 bases between. The germline gives CDR1 MNHEY, CDR2 SMNVEV (reference sequence). DNA for the CDR3: TGTGCCAGCAGTTACAATGGTGACAGCCGCTATGGCTACACCTTC. Protein: CASSYNGDSRYGYTF.

In this sample, this clonotype turned up a few times. The chain links TRBV19 to TRBJ2-2; TRBD2 might be the D (6 bases). Germline V gene data show CDR1 as LNHDA and CDR2 as SQIVND (reference sequence). The CDR3 sequence is 15 residues long. V lost 4 bases and J 4 bases, leaving 13 bases between the germline ends. CDR3 in DNA: TGTGCCAGTAGTAAAGAGCGGGCGGGCACCGGGGAGCTGTTTTTT. This translates into CASSKERAGTGELFF.

This clonotype was counted only a few times. The CDR3 loop is CASSIRGANSPLHF. The CDR3 DNA reads as TGTGCCAGTAGTATCAGGGGCGCTAATTCACCCCTCCACTTT. The rearrangement links TRBV19 to TRBJ1-6, with a weak D call TRBD1 (6 bases). Germline V gene sequence: CDR1 LNHDA, CDR2 SQIVND (reference sequence). The germline V and J ends were trimmed by 3 bases and 6 bases, with 9 bases remaining between them. This CDR3 contains 14 residues. Complete variable domain (other parts from reference TRBV19 and TRBJ1-6): DGGITQSPKYLFRKEGQNVTLSCEQNLNHDAMYWYRQDPGQGLRLIYYSQIVNDFQKGDIAEGYSVSREKKESFPLTVTSAQKNPTAFYLCASSIRGANSPLHFGNGTRLTVT.

This clonotype turned up a few times. The CDR3 nucleotides are TGCGCCAGCAGCTTGGGGGACTCCACCTACAATGAGCAGTTCTTC. Protein: CASSLGDSTYNEQFF. The chain joins TRBV5-1 to TRBJ2-1; TRBD2 is a possible D gene (6 bases). The V end lost 0 bases, the J end lost 2 bases, and 9 bases lay between the germline ends. This CDR3 is built from 15 residues. Germline CDR1 and CDR2: SGHRS and YFSETQ.

This chain uses TRBV19 with TRBJ2-3; TRBD2 agrees at 7 bases. The V segment lost 3 bases and the J segment 3 bases; nucleotides outside the gene matches: 3. The V gene's germline CDR1 is LNHDA and CDR2 SQIVND (reference sequence). The CDR3 loop spans 14 amino acids. The CDR3 DNA sequence: TGTGCCAGTAGTATGGGGGGGAGGACAGATACGCAGTATTTT. The encoded protein is CASSMGGRTDTQYF.

Remarks on this clonotype: A clone one base away is much larger, so this may be a read error. The J gene is TRBJ2-1, the V gene TRBV10-3, with a possible D match to TRBD1 (6 bases). Germline V gene data show CDR1 as ENHRY and CDR2 as SYGVKD. V lost 5 bases and J lost 6, with 11 bases in between. The CDR3 covers 13 residues. CDR3 coding DNA: TGTGCCATCAGTTTGCGACAGGCCAATGAGCAGTTCTTC. Protein: CAISLRQANEQFF.

The sample holds a few counts of this clonotype. The chain employs TRBV4-1 and TRBJ1-6, with TRBD1 as a possible D gene (5 bases). This CDR3 is 15 amino acids long. V lost 5 bases and J lost 6, with 14 bases in between. Germline CDR1 and CDR2: MGHRA and YSYEKL. The CDR3 loop is CASSYLTGGNSPLHF. The CDR3 region has the DNA TGCGCCAGCAGCTACCTCACCGGGGGTAATTCACCCCTCCACTTT.

V and J are TRBV24-1 and TRBJ2-2; 11 nucleotides line up with TRBD2. This CDR3 has 15 amino acids. The ends lost 7 bases at V and 3 bases at J; junction bases unmatched: 3. The germline V gene encodes CDR1 KGHDR and CDR2 SFDVKD. CDR3 nucleotide sequence: TGTGCCACCAGGGCTAGCGGGAGGCACACCGGGGAGCTGTTTTTT. Translation gives CATRASGRHTGELFF.

This sequence joins TRBV6-5 and TRBJ2-4, with 9 bases identical to TRBD2. The CDR3 is 17 amino acids. Germline V CDR1 and CDR2: MNHEY, SVGAGI. J was trimmed by 0 bases and V by 0 bases; bases with no gene match: 3. The CDR3 DNA is TGTGCCAGCAGTTACTCACCTAGCGGGGTAGCCAAAAACATTCAGTACTTC. Translation gives CASSYSPSGVAKNIQYF.

In its sample, this clonotype was seen a few times. The chain's CDR3 is CASGEPGANVLTF. For the CDR3, the DNA is TGTGCCAGCGGAGAACCCGGGGCCAACGTCCTGACTTTC. The chain uses TRBV19 and TRBJ2-6, with no clear D. This CDR3 spans 13 amino acids. V gave up 9 bases and J gave up 4 bases, with 10 bases separating them. From germline, CDR1 is LNHDA and CDR2 SQIVND (reference sequence).

This clonotype occurred many times. The chain links TRBV10-3 to TRBJ2-7, with TRBD1 matching over 7 bases. CDR1 and CDR2 (germline): ENHRY, SYGVKD. V lost 6 bases and J lost 0; bases outside the gene matches: 2. The length of the CDR3 is 13 residues. For the CDR3, the DNA is TGTGCCATCAGGGGGACAGACTCCTACGAGCAGTACTTC. Translation gives CAIRGTDSYEQYF.

This clonotype has only a few counts. The chain uses TRBV12-5 and TRBJ1-1; D ambiguous. V lost 1 base to trimming and J lost 1 base, with 7 bases between them. The CDR3 has 14 amino acids. Germline lookup yields CDR1 LGHNT and CDR2 FRNRAP. As DNA, the CDR3 is TGTGCTAGTGGTTTGGCGACTGAGAACACTGAAGCTTTCTTT. This encodes CASGLATENTEAFF.

This chain links TRBV29-1 with TRBJ1-1, with a weak D call TRBD1 (5 bases). Germline CDR1 and CDR2: SQVTM and ANQGSEA. Between the trimmed V and J ends, which lost 1 base and 4 bases, there was a span of 10 bases. The CDR3 has 13 residues. The CDR3 spells CSVEGSGGTEAFF. Here the CDR3 DNA reads TGCAGCGTTGAAGGGTCGGGGGGCACTGAAGCTTTCTTT.